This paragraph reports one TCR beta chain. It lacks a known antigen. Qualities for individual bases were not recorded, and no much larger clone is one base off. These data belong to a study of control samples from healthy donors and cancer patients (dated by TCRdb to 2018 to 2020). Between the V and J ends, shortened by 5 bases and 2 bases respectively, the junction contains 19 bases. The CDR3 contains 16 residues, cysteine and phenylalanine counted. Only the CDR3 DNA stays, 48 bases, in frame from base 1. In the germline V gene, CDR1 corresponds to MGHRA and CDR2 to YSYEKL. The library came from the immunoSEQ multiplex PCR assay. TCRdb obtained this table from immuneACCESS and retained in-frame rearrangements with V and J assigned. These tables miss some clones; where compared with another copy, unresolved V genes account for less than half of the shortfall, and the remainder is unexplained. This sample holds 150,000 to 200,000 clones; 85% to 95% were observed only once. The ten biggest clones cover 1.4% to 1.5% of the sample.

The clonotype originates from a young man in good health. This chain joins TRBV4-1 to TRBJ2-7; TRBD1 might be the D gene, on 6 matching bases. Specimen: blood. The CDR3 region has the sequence CASSNPRAGVTYEQYF. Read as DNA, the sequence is TGCGCCAGCAGCAATCCCCGGGCAGGGGTAACCTACGAGCAGTACTTC.